Presented here are 3 T cell receptor beta chains from one specimen sequenced in a study of T cells in Graves' hyperthyroidism and ophthalmopathy (dated by TCRdb to about 2019). The library was built by means of multiplex PCR. TCRdb shows the sequencer as Illumina HiSeq 2000. The TCR beta CDR3 regions were amplified from the RNA transcripts. The first round of RT-PCR for the TCR CDR3 was performed with the HTBI primer set and the Qiagen OneStep RT-PCR kit. The public reads were quality trimmed at Q25 with fastp and then assembled into clones with MiXCR by TCRdb, keeping productive beta chains. Every entry covers one CDR3 protein and lists the most common genes and DNA from its rows. This sample lists 500,000 to 650,000 distinct CDR3 sequences; about 14% were detected once. Together, the top ten hold roughly an eighth of the sample. The sample taken for sequencing was blood. These receptors came from a woman between 50 and 59 years old with Graves' ophthalmopathy.

This clonotype was seen a few times. The CDR3 here is CASSHTGTGAYEQYF. The CDR3 bases are TGCGCCAGCAGCCATACCGGGACAGGGGCCTACGAGCAGTACTTC. The chain uses TRBV4-3 and TRBJ2-7; TRBD1 matches at 10 bases. Germline lookup yields CDR1 LGHNA and CDR2 YSLEER. The CDR3 totals 15 residues. J lost 2 bases, V lost 3 bases, and 4 bases had no gene match.

In regard to this clonotype: Just one base apart from a much larger clone, this may be a read error. V and J are TRBV27 and TRBJ2-7; 8 bases fit TRBD1. This CDR3 contains 14 residues. CDR1 and CDR2 from the germline V gene are MNHEY and SMNVEV (reference sequence). V gave up 6 bases and J gave up 2 bases; unmatched junction bases: 6. The CDR3 coding sequence is TGTGCCAGCAGCGAGGACAGGGCTACCTACGAGCAGTACTTC. Amino acid sequence: CASSEDRATYEQYF.

In its sample, this clonotype was seen once. The genes are TRBV13 and TRBJ2-5; D perhaps matches TRBD2 (7 bases). Trimming cost V 3 bases and J 5 bases, with 22 bases left between them. This CDR3 has 17 residues. Germline-derived CDR1 and CDR2 are PRHDT and FYEKMQ (reference sequence). The CDR3 region is CASSFSRGGIWIETQYF. The CDR3 DNA sequence: TGTGCCAGCAGCTTTTCGAGGGGGGGCATCTGGATTGAGACCCAGTACTTC.